Below are 20 T cell receptor beta chains sequenced from a single sample in a study of blood T cell repertoires in COVID-19. Only in-frame clones appear in the TCRdb table, and some are missing; sequencing was by immunoSEQ multiplex PCR. The sample yields about 150,000 clones, 78% seen once. Specimen: peripheral blood. The origin of the receptors is a man older than 75 with acute or convalescent COVID-19.

The chain is built from TRBV5-1 and TRBJ2-3; TRBD1 matches 7 bases. This CDR3 is built from 15 residues. V was clipped by 0 bases and J by 2 bases; unmatched bases: 3. Germline values: CDR1 SGHRS, CDR2 YFSETQ. CDR3 loop: CASSLATGNTDTQYF. CDR3 bases: TGCGCCAGCAGCTTGGCGACAGGGAACACAGATACGCAGTATTTT.

The gene calls are TRBV5-8 and TRBJ1-5, with TRBD1 matching over 9 bases. The CDR3 loop spans 14 amino acids. The J segment lost 3 bases and the V segment lost 3 bases, leaving 1 base of the junction unmatched. Looked up from germline, CDR1 is SGHTS and CDR2 is YDEGEE. DNA for the CDR3: TGTGCCAGCAGCTGGACAGGGGTCAATCAGCCCCAGCATTTT. Protein product: CASSWTGVNQPQHF.

This chain joins TRBV3-1 (or the pseudogene TRBV3-2) and TRBJ2-3; 10 bases fit TRBD1. V was pared by 5 bases and J by 1 base, with 3 bases of the junction left unmatched. CDR1 and CDR2 from the germline V gene are LGHDT and YNNKEL (reference sequence). There are 15 residues in the CDR3. The CDR3 spells CASSSGTGGTDTQYF. In nucleotides, the CDR3 is TGTGCCAGCAGCTCCGGGACAGGGGGCACAGATACGCAGTATTTT.

This chain uses TRBV7-6 with TRBJ2-2; no clear D. The germline V gene has CDR1 SGHVS and CDR2 FNYEAQ. The length of the CDR3 is 14 residues. The V gene lost 0 bases and the J gene lost 6 bases, with 8 bases spanning the gap. CDR3 nucleotide sequence: TGTGCCAGCAGCTTAGCGATCAGTGCCGGGGAGCTGTTTTTT. Translation gives CASSLAISAGELFF.

At least ten counts were recorded for this clone. Additional DNA sequences in this sample encode the identical CDR3. This chain joins TRBV11-3 and TRBJ1-3; 9 nucleotides agree with TRBD1. The CDR3 is 15 amino acids. In germline, CDR1 is SGHNT, CDR2 YENEEA. Trimming removed 5 bases from V and 2 bases from J; junction bases left unmatched: 4. The CDR3 loop is CASSPGQGPGNTIYF. CDR3 DNA: TGTGCCAGCAGCCCGGGACAGGGACCTGGAAACACCATATATTTT.

The CDR3, as DNA: TGTGCCAGCAGGAGTACAGGATCCTCTGGAAACACCATATATTTT. Translated: CASRSTGSSGNTIYF. This chain uses TRBV27 with TRBJ1-3; D perhaps matches TRBD1 (5 bases). Trimming took off 6 bases at V and 0 bases at J, with 12 bases between the two ends. The CDR3 runs 15 residues. Germline assignment: CDR1 MNHEY and CDR2 SMNVEV (reference sequence).

The V and J genes are TRBV25-1 and TRBJ2-5, with 8 nucleotides matching TRBD1. J lost 5 bases, V lost 3 bases, and 11 bases had no gene match. Germline lookup yields CDR1 MGHDK and CDR2 SYGVNS. CDR3 size: 16 residues. DNA for the CDR3: TGTGCCAGCAGTGATCCTGGACAGGGATCGTTTGAGACCCAGTACTTC. Translated: CASSDPGQGSFETQYF.

This sequence joins TRBV2 and TRBJ2-1, with D perhaps matching TRBD2 (6 bases). Germline V CDR1 and CDR2: SNHLY, FYNNEI. The CDR3 covers 14 residues. V dropped 2 bases and J dropped 4 bases, with 9 bases sitting between them. The DNA of the CDR3 is TGTGCCAGCAGTGAATTGGACTATTACAATGAGCAGTTCTTC. It specifies CASSELDYYNEQFF.

CDR3 DNA: TGTGCCATCAGCGGGACAGCCGCCTACGAGCAGTACGTC. Protein sequence: CAISGTAAYEQYV. The chain joins TRBV10-3 to TRBJ2-7; 7 bases are a match to TRBD1. V lost 6 bases to trimming and J lost 2 bases; unmatched junction nucleotides: 4. This CDR3 region has 13 residues. The germline V gene encodes CDR1 ENHRY and CDR2 SYGVKD.

The chain is built from TRBV3-1 (or the pseudogene TRBV3-2) and TRBJ2-3, with D possibly being TRBD2 (6 bases). The CDR3 contains 14 residues. The V end lost 4 bases, the J end lost 11 bases, and 19 bases lay between the germline ends. Germline V gene data show CDR1 as LGHDT and CDR2 as YNNKEL (reference sequence). CDR3: CASSLLGLPFEQYF. The CDR3 region has the DNA TGTGCCAGCAGCCTGCTGGGACTGCCTTTTGAGCAGTATTTT.

This clone was observed a single time. V gene TRBV28 combines with J gene TRBJ1-2; 9 bases are a match to TRBD1. J lost 3 bases, V lost 6 bases, and 8 bases had no gene match. This CDR3 spans 15 amino acids. The V gene's germline CDR1 is MDHEN and CDR2 SYDVKM. CDR3 sequence (DNA): TGTGCCAGCAGCCCTTATGGGACAGGGCACTATGGCTACACCTTC. Translation gives CASSPYGTGHYGYTF.

The chain combines TRBV6-5 with TRBJ2-3; D is unresolved. V lost 10 bases, J lost 2 bases, and 13 bases lay in between. This CDR3 spans 13 amino acids. CDR1 and CDR2 from the germline V gene are MNHEY and SVGAGI. The CDR3 DNA reads TGTGCCACCCTAAAAACAGCCACAGATACGCAGTATTTT. Its protein is CATLKTATDTQYF.

CDR3 in DNA: TGTGCCAGCAGTCGACAGGGGGCTGGTCAGCCCCAGCATTTT. Residues: CASSRQGAGQPQHF. The chain combines TRBV7-2 with TRBJ1-5; 10 bases line up with TRBD1. The CDR3 covers 14 residues. V lost 6 bases to trimming and J lost 6 bases; unmatched junction nucleotides: 5. Germline V gives CDR1 SGHTA, CDR2 FQGNSA.

This clone was detected only a few times. At the DNA level, this CDR3 is encoded by other sequences in the same sample as well. The V call is TRBV6-5, the J call TRBJ1-1; no firm D call. Trimming took off 0 bases at V and 1 base at J, with 3 bases between the two ends. The CDR3 is 13 amino acids. Germline values: CDR1 MNHEY, CDR2 SVGAGI. The CDR3 here is CASSYSRNTEAFF. CDR3 DNA sequence: TGTGCCAGCAGTTACTCCAGGAACACTGAAGCTTTCTTT.

The sample holds one count of this clone. V gene TRBV28 combines with J gene TRBJ1-2; D unclear. Germline V gives CDR1 MDHEN, CDR2 SYDVKM. This CDR3 is 14 amino acids long. V was shortened by 7 bases and J by 4 bases, with 16 bases between the two germline ends. CDR3 protein: CASTFVPAGYGYTF. CDR3 nucleotides: TGTGCCAGCACCTTCGTCCCAGCGGGCTATGGCTACACCTTC.

This clone was seen a few times. The chain joins TRBV5-1 to TRBJ1-3, with 9 bases identical to TRBD1. Losses at the gene ends were 2 bases for V and 0 bases for J; bases not matched to a gene: 3. CDR1 is SGHRS, CDR2 YFSETQ, per germline. There are 16 residues in the CDR3. This CDR3 is CASSLQGADSGNTIYF. The CDR3 DNA sequence: TGCGCCAGCAGCTTACAGGGGGCAGACTCTGGAAACACCATATATTTT.

The chain recombines TRBV6-5 with TRBJ1-2; D is perhaps TRBD1 (6 bases). Trimming shortened V by 7 bases and J by 0 bases, and 9 bases separated the two germline ends. Germline assignment: CDR1 MNHEY and CDR2 SVGAGI. The CDR3 consists of 13 residues. The CDR3 DNA is TGTGCCAGCAAAAGACAGGCTAACTATGGCTACACCTTC. This translates into CASKRQANYGYTF.

V and J are TRBV6-5 and TRBJ1-4; the D is unclear. CDR1 and CDR2 from the germline V gene are MNHEY and SVGAGI. V was pared by 5 bases and J by 3 bases, with 13 bases between. This CDR3 region has 15 residues. CDR3 loop: CASSPNSRPNEKLFF. In nucleotides, the CDR3 is TGTGCCAGCAGTCCTAACAGTCGCCCTAATGAAAAACTGTTTTTT.

This clone was seen at least ten times. The chain employs TRBV19 and TRBJ1-6, with 7 bases fitting TRBD1. CDR3 length: 12 residues. The germline gives CDR1 LNHDA, CDR2 SQIVND (reference sequence). With 2 bases clipped from V and 19 bases from J, the junction kept 8 bases outside the gene matches. The CDR3 region has the DNA TGTGCCAGTAGTATACTGGCAGGGGGGCTTCACTTT. This gives the protein CASSILAGGLHF.

The V gene is TRBV15, the J gene TRBJ1-1; TRBD1 is a possible D gene (5 bases). The CDR3 sequence is 13 residues long. Germline CDR1 reads LNHNV; CDR2 reads YYDKDF (reference sequence). The V gene lost 8 bases and the J gene lost 3 bases, with 13 bases spanning the gap. The CDR3 DNA is TGTGCCACCCTCAGGGCGGGGGACACTGAAGCTTTCTTT. This translates into CATLRAGDTEAFF.